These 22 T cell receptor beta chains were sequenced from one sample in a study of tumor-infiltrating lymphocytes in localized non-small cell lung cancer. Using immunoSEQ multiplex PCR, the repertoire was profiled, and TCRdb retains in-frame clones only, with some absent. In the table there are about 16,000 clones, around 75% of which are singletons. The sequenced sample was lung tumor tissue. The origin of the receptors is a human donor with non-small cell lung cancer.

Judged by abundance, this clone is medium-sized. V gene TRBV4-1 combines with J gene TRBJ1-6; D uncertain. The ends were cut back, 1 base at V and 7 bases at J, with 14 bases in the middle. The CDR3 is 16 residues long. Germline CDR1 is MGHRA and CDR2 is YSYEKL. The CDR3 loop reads CASSQVSGMGNSPLHF. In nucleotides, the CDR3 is TGCGCCAGCAGCCAAGTATCGGGAATGGGGAATTCACCCCTCCACTTT.

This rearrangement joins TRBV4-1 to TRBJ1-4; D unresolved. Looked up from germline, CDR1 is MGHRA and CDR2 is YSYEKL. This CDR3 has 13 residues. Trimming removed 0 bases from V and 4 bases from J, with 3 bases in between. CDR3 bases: TGCGCCAGCAGCCAAGACAGTAATGAAAAACTGTTTTTT. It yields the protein CASSQDSNEKLFF.

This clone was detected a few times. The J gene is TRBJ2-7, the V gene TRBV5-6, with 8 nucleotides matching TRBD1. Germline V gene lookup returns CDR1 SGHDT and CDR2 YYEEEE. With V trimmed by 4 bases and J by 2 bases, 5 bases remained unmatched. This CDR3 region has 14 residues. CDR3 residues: CASSRTGMPYEQYF. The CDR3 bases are TGTGCCAGCAGCAGGACAGGGATGCCCTACGAGCAGTACTTC.

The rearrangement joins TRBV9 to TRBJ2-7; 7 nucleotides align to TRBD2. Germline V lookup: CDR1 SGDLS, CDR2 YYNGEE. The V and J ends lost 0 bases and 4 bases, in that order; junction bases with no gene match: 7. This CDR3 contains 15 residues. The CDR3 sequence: CASSVAGGEPYEQYF. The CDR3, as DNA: TGTGCCAGCAGCGTAGCGGGGGGAGAGCCATACGAGCAGTACTTC.

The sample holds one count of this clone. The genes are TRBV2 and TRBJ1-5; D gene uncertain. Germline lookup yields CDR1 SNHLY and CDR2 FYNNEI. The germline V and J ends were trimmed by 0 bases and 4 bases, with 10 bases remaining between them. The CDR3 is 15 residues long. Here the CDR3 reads CASSEALRVNQPQHF. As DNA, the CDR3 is TGTGCCAGCAGTGAAGCGCTGCGCGTTAATCAGCCCCAGCATTTT.

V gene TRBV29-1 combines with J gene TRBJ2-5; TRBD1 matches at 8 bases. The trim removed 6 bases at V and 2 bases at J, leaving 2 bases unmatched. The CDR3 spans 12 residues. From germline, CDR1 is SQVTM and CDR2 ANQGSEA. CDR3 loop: CSVRTGQETQYF. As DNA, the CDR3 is TGCAGCGTCCGGACAGGGCAAGAGACCCAGTACTTC.

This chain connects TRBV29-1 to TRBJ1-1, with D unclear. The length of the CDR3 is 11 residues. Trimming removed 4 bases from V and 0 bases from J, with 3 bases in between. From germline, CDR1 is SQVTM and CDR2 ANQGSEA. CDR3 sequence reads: CSVGLNTEAFF. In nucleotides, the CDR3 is TGCAGCGTTGGCTTGAACACTGAAGCTTTCTTT.

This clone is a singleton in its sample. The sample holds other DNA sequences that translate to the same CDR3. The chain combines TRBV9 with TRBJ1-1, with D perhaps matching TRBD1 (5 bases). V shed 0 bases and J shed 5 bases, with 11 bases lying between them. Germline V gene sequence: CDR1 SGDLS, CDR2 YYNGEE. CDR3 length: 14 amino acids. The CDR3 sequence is CASSVVGGDTEAFF. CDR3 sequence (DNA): TGTGCCAGCAGCGTAGTCGGGGGTGATACTGAAGCTTTCTTT.

As DNA, the CDR3 is TGTGCCAGCAGCTTGAAGGCTAGCGGGAGTTCGTCAGATACGCAGTATTTT. Translated: CASSLKASGSSSDTQYF. This chain joins TRBV5-4 and TRBJ2-3; 10 bases map to TRBD2. CDR1 and CDR2 from the germline V gene are SGHNT and YYREEE (reference sequence). Germline trimming cut 1 base from V and 4 bases from J; bases unmatched to any gene: 9. The CDR3 is 17 residues long.

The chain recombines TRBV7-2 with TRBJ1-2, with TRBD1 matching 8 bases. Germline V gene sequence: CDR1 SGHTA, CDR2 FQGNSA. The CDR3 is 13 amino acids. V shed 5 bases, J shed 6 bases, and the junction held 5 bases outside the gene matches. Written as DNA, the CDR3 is TGTGCCAGCAGCCCTGGACAGGGAGATGGCTACACCTTC. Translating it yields CASSPGQGDGYTF. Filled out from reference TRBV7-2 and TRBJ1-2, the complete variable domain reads GAGVSQSPSNKVTEKGKDVELRCDPISGHTALYWYRQSLGQGLEFLIYFQGNSAPDKSGLPSDRFSAERTGGSVSTLTIQRTQQEDSAVYLCASSPGQGDGYTFGSGTRLTVV.

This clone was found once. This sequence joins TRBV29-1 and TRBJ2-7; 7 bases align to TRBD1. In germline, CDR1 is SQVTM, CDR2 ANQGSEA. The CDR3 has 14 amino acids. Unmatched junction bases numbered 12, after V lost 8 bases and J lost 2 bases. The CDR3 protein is CSPLWGQSPYEQYF. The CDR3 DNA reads TGCAGCCCTTTATGGGGACAGAGCCCCTACGAGCAGTACTTC.

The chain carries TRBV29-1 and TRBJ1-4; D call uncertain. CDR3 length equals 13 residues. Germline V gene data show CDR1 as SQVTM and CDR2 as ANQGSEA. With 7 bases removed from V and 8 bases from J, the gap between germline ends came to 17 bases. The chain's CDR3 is CSGLGPKSEKLFF. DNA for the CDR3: TGCAGCGGACTAGGTCCGAAGTCCGAAAAACTGTTTTTT.

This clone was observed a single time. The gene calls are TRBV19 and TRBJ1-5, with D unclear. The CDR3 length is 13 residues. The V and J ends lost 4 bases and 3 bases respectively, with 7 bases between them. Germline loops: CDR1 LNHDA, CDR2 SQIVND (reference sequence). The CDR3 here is CASSTHNNQPQHF. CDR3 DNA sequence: TGTGCCAGTAGTACACACAACAATCAGCCCCAGCATTTT.

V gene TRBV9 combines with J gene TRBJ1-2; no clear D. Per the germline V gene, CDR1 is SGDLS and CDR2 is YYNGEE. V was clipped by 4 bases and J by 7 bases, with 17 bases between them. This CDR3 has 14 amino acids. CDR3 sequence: CASSPDGGSGGYTF. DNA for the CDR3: TGTGCCAGCAGCCCCGACGGAGGTTCGGGTGGCTACACCTTC.

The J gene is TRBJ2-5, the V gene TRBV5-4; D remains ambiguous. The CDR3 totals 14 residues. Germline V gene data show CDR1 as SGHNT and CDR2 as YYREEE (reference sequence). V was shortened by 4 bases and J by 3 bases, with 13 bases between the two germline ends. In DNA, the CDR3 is TGTGCCAGCAGCACCGGAACCCTTGAAGAGACCCAGTACTTC. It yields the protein CASSTGTLEETQYF.

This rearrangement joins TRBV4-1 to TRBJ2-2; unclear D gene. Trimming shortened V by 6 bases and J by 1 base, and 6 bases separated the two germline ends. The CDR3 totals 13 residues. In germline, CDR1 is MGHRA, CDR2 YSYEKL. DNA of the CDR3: TGCGCCAGCAGTAGCATGAACACCGGGGAGCTGTTTTTT. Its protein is CASSSMNTGELFF.

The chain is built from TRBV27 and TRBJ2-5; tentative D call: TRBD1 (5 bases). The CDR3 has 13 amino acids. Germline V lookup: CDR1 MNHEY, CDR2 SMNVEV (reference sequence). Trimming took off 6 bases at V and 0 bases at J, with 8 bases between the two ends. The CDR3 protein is CASRQVYQETQYF. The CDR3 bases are TGTGCCAGCAGACAGGTTTACCAAGAGACCCAGTACTTC.

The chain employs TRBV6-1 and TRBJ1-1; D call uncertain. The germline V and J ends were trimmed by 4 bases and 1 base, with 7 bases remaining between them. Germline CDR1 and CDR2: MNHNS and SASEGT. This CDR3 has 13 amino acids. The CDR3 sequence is CASSGWGNTEAFF. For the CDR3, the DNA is TGTGCCAGCAGTGGTTGGGGGAACACTGAAGCTTTCTTT.

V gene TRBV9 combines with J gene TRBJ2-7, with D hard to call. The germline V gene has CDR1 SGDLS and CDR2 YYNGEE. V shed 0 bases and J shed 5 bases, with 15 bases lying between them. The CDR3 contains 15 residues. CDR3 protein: CASSVDLEAGNEQYF. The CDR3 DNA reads TGTGCCAGCAGCGTAGACTTAGAGGCTGGGAACGAGCAGTACTTC.

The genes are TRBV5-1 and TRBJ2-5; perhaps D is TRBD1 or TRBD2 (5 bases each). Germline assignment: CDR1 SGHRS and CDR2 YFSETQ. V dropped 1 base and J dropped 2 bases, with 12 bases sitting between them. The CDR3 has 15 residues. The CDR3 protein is CASSLSGTAQETQYF. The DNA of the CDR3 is TGCGCCAGCAGCTTGTCCGGGACGGCACAAGAGACCCAGTACTTC.

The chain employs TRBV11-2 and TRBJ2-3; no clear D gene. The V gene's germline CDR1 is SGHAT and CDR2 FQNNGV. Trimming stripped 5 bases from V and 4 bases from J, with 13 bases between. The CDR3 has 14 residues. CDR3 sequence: CASSPTLVPDTQYF. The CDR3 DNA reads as TGTGCCAGCAGCCCAACCTTAGTTCCAGATACGCAGTATTTT.

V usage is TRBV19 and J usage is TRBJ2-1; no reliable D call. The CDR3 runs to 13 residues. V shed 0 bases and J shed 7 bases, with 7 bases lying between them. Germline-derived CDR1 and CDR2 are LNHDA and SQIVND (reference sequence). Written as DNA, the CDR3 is TGTGCCAGTAGTATAGACACTACGAATGAGCAGTTCTTC. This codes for CASSIDTTNEQFF. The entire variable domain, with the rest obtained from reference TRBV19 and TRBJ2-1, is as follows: DGGITQSPKYLFRKEGQNVTLSCEQNLNHDAMYWYRQDPGQGLRLIYYSQIVNDFQKGDIAEGYSVSREKKESFPLTVTSAQKNPTAFYLCASSIDTTNEQFFGPGTRLTVL.